This T cell receptor (beta chain) was identified in a study of neurological immune-mediated disorders. TCRdb re-called the 5' RACE reads with MiXCR, one entry per CDR3 protein. The sample shows fewer than 60,000 distinct CDR3 sequences, under 15% of them seen only once. The CDR3 length is 14 residues. Germline assignment: CDR1 MDHEN and CDR2 SYDVKM. Time point reported: longitudinal time-point 2. This clonotype was recorded only once. One end of the junction fails to match germline, which may point to a read error. The chain carries TRBV28 and TRBJ1-1; possibly TRBD1 for D (6 bases). The receptor's source is a male donor with HTLV-1-associated myelopathy (HAM/TSP). The sequenced sample consisted of PBMCs. The CDR3 here is CASSWGATNTEDFF. The CDR3 DNA reads TGTGCCAGCAGCTGGGGGGCCACGAACACTGAAGATTTCTTT.